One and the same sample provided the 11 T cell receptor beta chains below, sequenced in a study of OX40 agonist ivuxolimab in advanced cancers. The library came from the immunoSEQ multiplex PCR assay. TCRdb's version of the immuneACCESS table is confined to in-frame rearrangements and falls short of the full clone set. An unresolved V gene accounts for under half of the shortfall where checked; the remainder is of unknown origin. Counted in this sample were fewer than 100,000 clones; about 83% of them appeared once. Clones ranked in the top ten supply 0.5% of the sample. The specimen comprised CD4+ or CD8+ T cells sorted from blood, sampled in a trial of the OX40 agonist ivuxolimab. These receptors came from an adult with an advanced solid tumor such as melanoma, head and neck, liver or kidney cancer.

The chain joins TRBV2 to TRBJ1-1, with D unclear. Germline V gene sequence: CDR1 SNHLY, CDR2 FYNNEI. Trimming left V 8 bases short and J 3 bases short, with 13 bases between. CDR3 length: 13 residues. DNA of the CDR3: TGTGCCAGCTTAGTCGGTCGGGACACTGAAGCTTTCTTT. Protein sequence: CASLVGRDTEAFF.

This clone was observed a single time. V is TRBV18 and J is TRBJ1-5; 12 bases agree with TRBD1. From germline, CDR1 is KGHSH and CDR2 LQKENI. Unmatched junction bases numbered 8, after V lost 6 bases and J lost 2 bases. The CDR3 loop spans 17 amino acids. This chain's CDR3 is CASSSGTGGLGNQPQHF. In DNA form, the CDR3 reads TGTGCCAGCTCTTCCGGGACAGGGGGCCTGGGCAATCAGCCCCAGCATTTT.

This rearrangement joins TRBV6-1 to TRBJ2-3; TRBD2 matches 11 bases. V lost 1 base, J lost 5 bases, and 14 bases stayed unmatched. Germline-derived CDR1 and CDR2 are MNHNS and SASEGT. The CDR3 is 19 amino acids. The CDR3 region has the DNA TGTGCCAGCAGTGAAGTTAGCGGGGGGGCTGGAATTGCCGGAGATACGCAGTATTTT. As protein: CASSEVSGGAGIAGDTQYF.

The CDR3 sequence: CASRRHSLMNTEAFF. In DNA form, the CDR3 reads TGTGCCAGCAGGCGTCATTCGCTCATGAACACTGAAGCTTTCTTT. The rearrangement uses TRBV11-2 and TRBJ1-1; D unresolved. The V end was cut by 6 bases, the J end by 0 bases, with 14 bases between. The CDR3 is 15 amino acids. Germline values: CDR1 SGHAT, CDR2 FQNNGV. The whole variable domain, filled in from reference TRBV11-2 and TRBJ1-1, reads EAGVAQSPRYKIIEKRQSVAFWCNPISGHATLYWYQQILGQGPKLLIQFQNNGVVDDSQLPKDRFSAERLKGVDSTLKIQPAKLEDSAVYLCASRRHSLMNTEAFFGQGTRLTVV.

Here the CDR3 DNA reads TGTGCCAGCAGCCCGGGGGGGGCGAGTAGAGAAAAACTGTTTTTT. Protein sequence: CASSPGGASREKLFF. V usage is TRBV7-2 and J usage is TRBJ1-4; the D gene is possibly TRBD1 (6 bases). CDR3 length equals 15 residues. Germline lookup yields CDR1 SGHTA and CDR2 FQGNSA. Trimming took 5 bases from V and 8 from J, leaving 18 bases between them.

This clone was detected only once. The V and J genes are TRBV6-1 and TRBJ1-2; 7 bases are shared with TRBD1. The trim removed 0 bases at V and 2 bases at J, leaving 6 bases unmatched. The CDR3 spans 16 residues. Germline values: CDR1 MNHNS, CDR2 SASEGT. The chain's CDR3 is CASSEASLTGNYGYTF. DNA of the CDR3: TGTGCCAGCAGTGAAGCCTCCTTGACAGGGAACTATGGCTACACCTTC.

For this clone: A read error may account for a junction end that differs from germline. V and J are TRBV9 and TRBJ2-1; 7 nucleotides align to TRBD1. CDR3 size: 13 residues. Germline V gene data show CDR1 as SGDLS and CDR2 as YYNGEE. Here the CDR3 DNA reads TGTGCCAGCAGCGTGGGACAGAGTAATGGGCAGTTCTTC. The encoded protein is CASSVGQSNGQFF.

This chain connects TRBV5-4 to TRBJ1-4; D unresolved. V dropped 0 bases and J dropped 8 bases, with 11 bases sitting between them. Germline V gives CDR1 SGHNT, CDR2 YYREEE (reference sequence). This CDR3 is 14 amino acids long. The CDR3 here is CASSLVLVPEKLFF. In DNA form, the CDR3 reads TGTGCCAGCAGCTTGGTATTGGTACCAGAAAAACTGTTTTTT. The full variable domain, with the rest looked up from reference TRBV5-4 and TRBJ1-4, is ETGVTQSPTHLIKTRGQQVTLRCSSQSGHNTVSWYQQALGQGPQFIFQYYREEENGRGNFPPRFSGLQFPNYSSELNVNALELDDSALYLCASSLVLVPEKLFFGSGTQLSVL.

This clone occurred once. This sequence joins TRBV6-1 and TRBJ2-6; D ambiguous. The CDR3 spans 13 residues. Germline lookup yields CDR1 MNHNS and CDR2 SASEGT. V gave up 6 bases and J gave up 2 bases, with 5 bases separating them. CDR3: CASRLTGANVLTF. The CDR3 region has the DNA TGTGCCAGCAGACTCACTGGGGCCAACGTCCTGACTTTC.

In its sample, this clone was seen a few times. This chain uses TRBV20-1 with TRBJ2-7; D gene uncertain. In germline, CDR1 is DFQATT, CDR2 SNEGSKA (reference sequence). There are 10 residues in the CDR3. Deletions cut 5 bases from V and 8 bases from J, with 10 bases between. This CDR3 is CSAWVGQQYF. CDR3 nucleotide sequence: TGCAGTGCTTGGGTGGGCCAGCAGTACTTC.

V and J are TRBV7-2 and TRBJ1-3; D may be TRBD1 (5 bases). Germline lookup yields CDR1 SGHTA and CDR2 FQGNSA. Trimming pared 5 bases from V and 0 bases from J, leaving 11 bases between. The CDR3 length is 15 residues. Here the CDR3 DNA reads TGTGCCAGCAGCACCAGAACAGGCTCTGGAAACACCATATATTTT. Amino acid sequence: CASSTRTGSGNTIYF.